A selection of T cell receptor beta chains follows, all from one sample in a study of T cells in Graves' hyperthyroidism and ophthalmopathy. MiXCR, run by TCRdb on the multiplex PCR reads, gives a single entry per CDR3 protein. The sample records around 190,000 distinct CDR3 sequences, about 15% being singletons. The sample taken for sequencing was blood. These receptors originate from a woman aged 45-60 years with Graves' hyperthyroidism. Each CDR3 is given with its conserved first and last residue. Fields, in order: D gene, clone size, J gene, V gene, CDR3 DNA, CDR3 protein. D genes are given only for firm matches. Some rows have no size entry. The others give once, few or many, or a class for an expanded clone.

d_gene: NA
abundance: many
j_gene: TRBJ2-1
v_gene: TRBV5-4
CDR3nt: TGTGCCAGCAGCAACTGGATAGGGAGCAGGGATGAGCAGTTCTTC
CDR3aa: CASSNWIGSRDEQFF

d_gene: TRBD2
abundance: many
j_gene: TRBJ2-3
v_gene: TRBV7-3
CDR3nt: TGTGCCAGCAGCTTAACAGGACTAGCGGGAGTAGATACGCAGTATTTT
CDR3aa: CASSLTGLAGVDTQYF

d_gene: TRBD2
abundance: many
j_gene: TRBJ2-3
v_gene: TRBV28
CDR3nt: TGTGCCAGCAGGGACCCTAGCGGGAGTAAAACAGATACGCAGTATTTT
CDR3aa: CASRDPSGSKTDTQYF

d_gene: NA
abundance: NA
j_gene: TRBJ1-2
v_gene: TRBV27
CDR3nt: TGTGCCAGCAGTTTAAAGGACAGTTATGGCTACACCTTC
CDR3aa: CASSLKDSYGYTF

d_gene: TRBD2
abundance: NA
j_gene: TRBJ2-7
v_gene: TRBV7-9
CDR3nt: TGTGCCAGCAGCTTAGGTAGTACTAGCGACGAGCAGTACTTC
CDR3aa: CASSLGSTSDEQYF

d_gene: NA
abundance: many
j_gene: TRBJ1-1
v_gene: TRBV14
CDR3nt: TGTGCCAGCAGCCGGGAGGGAGTGAACACTGAAGCTTTCTTT
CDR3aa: CASSREGVNTEAFF

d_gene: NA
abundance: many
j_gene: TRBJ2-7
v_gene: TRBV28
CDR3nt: TGTGCCAGCAGCCTACCTCAGAGAGAGCAGTACTTC
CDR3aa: CASSLPQREQYF

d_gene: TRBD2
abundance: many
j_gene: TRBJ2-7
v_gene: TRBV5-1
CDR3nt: TGCGCCAGCAGCCACACTAGCGGTAAAACCACCTACGAGCAGTACTTC
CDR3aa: CASSHTSGKTTYEQYF

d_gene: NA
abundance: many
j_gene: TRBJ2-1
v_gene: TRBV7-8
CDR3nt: TGTGCCAGCAGCTTTGGGCAGGGTTCAGGGACTCGCTCCTACAATGAGCAGTTCTTC
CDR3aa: CASSFGQGSGTRSYNEQFF

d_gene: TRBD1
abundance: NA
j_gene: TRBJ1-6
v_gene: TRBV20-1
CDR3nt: TGCAGTGCTTCTAAGACAGGGGGCTATTCACCCCTCCACTTT
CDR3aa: CSASKTGGYSPLHF

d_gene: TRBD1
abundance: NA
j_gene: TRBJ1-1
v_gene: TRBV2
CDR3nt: TGTGCCAGCACCGCAGCGGGACAGGGAAGTTCTGAAGCTTTCTTT
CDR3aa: CASTAAGQGSSEAFF

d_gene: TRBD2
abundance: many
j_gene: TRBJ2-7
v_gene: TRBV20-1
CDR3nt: TGCAGTGCAAGCTCGGGACTAGCTTACGAGCAGTACTTC
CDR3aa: CSASSGLAYEQYF

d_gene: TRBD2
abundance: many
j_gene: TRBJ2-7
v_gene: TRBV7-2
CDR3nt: TGTGCCAGCAGCTTAGGACTAGCGGGATTCTACGAGCAGTACTTC
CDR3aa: CASSLGLAGFYEQYF

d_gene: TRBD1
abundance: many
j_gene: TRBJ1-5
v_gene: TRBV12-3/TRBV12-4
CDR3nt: TGTGCCAGCAGTTTATCGTCAGGGACAGTGGGGAGCAATCAGCCCCAGCATTTT
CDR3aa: CASSLSSGTVGSNQPQHF